Sequencing of this T cell receptor (beta chain) was carried out in a study of beta chain features in type 1 diabetes. A note on this clone: Its specificity is not known.

Sequenced material consisted of expressed TCRB transcripts (all of the isolated RNA was reverse transcribed). The assay was immunoSEQ multiplex PCR, and TCRdb's table has in-frame clones only and misses some. The sample carries 160,000 or so clones, around 9% recorded once. The study, taken as a whole, reports: The analysis here could not establish whether HLA type shapes TCRB rearrangement. Insertions at VDJ junctions were less frequent in type 1 diabetes patients. These patients also deleted more nucleotides at the same junctions. Within each of all four CD4+ subsets, Type 1 diabetes patients had TCRB CDR3s that were moderately but significantly shorter. It was among patients, rather than healthy donors, that naive, central memory and Treg TCRB repertoires appeared more similar.

Germline V gene lookup returns CDR1 SGHTA and CDR2 FQGNSA. Between the trimmed V and J ends, which lost 0 bases and 8 bases, there was a span of 10 bases. This CDR3 spans 13 amino acids. The sequenced sample was central memory CD4+ T cells from blood. The origin of this receptor is a woman aged 25 to 39 with type 1 diabetes. V usage is TRBV7-2 and J usage is TRBJ1-2; D is possibly TRBD1 (5 bases). The CDR3 sequence: CASSLAQVWGYTF. DNA of the CDR3: TGTGCCAGCAGCTTAGCACAGGTGTGGGGCTACACCTTC.